Below, one TCR beta chain is given with its context. Its specificity is unknown. Only in-frame clones appear in the TCRdb table, and some are missing; sequencing was by immunoSEQ multiplex PCR. The repertoire includes under 200,000 clones, about 93% of them detected once, and about 0.64% sits in the top ten. The data are from a study of T cell responses to AZD1222 COVID-19 vaccine. Study context: Both about-4-week and about-12-week second-dose recipients were combined.

Germline V gives CDR1 GTSNPN, CDR2 SVGIG (reference sequence). V was cut by 3 bases and J by 2 bases, with 11 bases left in between. This CDR3 comprises 13 residues. Study-level points and caveats: The sample set comprised mostly white British donors with more females, and clonal diversity was possibly underestimated. CD4 TCRs associated with vaccination spanned spike, dominating at 160-218 and 743-854. Without day 14 samples, only post-peak T cell repertoires were studied.

Sequenced material: peripheral blood, taken on day 0 of AZD1222 vaccination. The TCR originated in an adult in good health. V usage is TRBV30 and J usage is TRBJ2-7, with TRBD2 as a possible D gene (6 bases). DNA for the CDR3: TGTGCCTGGAGCCGGGACTTAACCTACGAGCAGTACTTC. As protein: CAWSRDLTYEQYF.